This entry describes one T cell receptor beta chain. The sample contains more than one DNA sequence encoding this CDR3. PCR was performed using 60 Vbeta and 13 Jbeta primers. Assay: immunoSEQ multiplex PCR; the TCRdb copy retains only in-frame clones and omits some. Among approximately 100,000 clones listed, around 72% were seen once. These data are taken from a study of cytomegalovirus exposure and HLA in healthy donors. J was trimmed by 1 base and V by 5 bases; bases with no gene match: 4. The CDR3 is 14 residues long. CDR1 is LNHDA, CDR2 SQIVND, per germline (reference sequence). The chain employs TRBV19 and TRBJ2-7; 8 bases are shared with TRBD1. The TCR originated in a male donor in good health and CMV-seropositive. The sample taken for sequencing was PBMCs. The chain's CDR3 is CASSVRQGSYEQYF. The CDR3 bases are TGTGCCAGTAGTGTCAGACAGGGGTCCTACGAGCAGTACTTC.